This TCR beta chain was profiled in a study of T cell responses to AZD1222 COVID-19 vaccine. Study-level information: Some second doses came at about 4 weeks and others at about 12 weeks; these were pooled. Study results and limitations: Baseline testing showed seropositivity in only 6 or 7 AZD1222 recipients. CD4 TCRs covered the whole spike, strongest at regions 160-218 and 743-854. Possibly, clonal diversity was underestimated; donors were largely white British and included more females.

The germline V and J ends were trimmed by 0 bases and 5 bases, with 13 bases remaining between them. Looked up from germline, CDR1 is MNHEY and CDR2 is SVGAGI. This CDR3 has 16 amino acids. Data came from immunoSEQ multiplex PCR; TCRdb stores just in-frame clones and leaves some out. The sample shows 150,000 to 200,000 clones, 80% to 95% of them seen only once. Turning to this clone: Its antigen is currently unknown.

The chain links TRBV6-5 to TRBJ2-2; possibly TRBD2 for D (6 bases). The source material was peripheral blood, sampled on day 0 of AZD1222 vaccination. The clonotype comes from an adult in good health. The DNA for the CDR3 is TGTGCCAGCAGTTACTCTTTGAGGAGGGAGACCGGGGAGCTGTTTTTT. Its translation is CASSYSLRRETGELFF.